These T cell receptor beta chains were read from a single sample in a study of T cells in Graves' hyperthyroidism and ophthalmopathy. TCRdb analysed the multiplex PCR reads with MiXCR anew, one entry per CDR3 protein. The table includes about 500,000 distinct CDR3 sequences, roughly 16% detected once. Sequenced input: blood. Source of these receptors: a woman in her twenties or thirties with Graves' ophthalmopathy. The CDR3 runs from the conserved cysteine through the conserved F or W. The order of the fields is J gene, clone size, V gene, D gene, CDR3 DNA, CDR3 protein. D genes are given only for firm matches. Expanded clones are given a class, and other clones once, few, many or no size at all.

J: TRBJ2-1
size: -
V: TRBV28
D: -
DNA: TGTGCCAGCAGTTCCGCCGGACAGTTCAATGAGCAGTTCTTC
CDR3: CASSSAGQFNEQFF

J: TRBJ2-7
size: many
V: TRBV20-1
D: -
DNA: TGCAGTGCGTGCCCTGGCAGCTCCTACGAGCAGTACTTC
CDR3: CSACPGSSYEQYF

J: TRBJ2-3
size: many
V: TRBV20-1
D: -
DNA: TGCAGTGGTGGCTCAGATACGCAGTATTTT
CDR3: CSGGSDTQYF

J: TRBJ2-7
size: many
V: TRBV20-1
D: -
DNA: TGCAGTGCGGTCGATAGCATCGAGCAGTACTTC
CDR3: CSAVDSIEQYF

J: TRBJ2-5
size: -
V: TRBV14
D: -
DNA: TGTGCCAGCAGCCAAGGGTGGGACCAAGAGACCCAGTACTTC
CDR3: CASSQGWDQETQYF

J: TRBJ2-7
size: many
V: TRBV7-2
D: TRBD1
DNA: TGTGCCAGCAGCAGGGACAGGGGAGCTTACGAGCAGTACTTC
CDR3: CASSRDRGAYEQYF

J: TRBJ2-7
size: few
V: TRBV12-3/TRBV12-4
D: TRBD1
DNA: TGTGCCAGCACCCTCTTATTAGGGACAGGGGGCTACGAGCAGTACTTC
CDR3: CASTLLLGTGGYEQYF

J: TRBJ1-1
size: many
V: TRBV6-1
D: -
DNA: TGTGCCAGCAGTGTTCAGGGTGGAACTGAAGCTTTCTTT
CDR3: CASSVQGGTEAFF

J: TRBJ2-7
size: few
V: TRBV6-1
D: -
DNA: TGTGCCAGCAGTCCCGCCGGCGACTGGTACTACGAGCAGTACTTC
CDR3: CASSPAGDWYYEQYF

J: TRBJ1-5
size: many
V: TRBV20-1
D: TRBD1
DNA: TGCAGTGCTAGAGTTAGGGGGACAGGTCTGAGGCAGCCCCAGCATTTT
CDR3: CSARVRGTGLRQPQHF